This T cell receptor (beta chain) stems from a study of tumor and adjacent non-tumor tissue in lung cancer. On the study more broadly: Histology: about a dozen adenocarcinoma, a couple of squamous cell carcinoma, 1 small cell lung cancer. Samples averaged about 4.17 million productive TCRbeta reads each. Findings and limits, study-wide: Significantly higher TCR diversity was found in tumor than normal lung. Tumor repertoires had a smaller top 100 clone share than normal lung.

TCRbeta libraries were built with three rounds of nested PCR, modified from ARM-PCR. TCRdb reprocessed the multiplex PCR reads with MiXCR, giving one entry per CDR3 protein. The sample lists approximately 110,000 distinct CDR3 sequences, 62% occurring once. This sample's RNA came from whole unsorted tissue. This non-tumor lung sample came from over 3 cm beyond the tumor edge. The germline V gene has CDR1 LNHDA and CDR2 SQIVND (reference sequence). Trimming cost V 8 bases and J 4 bases; bases outside gene matches: 8. The CDR3 sequence is 14 residues long. Details on this clonotype: Antigen unknown.

Sample: distant non-tumor lung tissue. The chain joins TRBV19 to TRBJ2-3, with 8 nucleotides matching TRBD1. The receptor's source is a man between 60 and 70 years old with non-small cell lung cancer. CDR3 loop: CASWGQGAADTQYF. The CDR3 nucleotides are TGTGCCAGTTGGGGGCAGGGGGCGGCAGATACGCAGTATTTT.